The next 14 T cell receptor beta chains were all read from a single sample in a study of shared clonotypes between healthy human individuals. CD45RO-negative CD8 cells positively selected for CCR7 made up the naive population, which excluded terminally differentiated effector memory CD45RA+ cells. Sequencing was performed with immunoSEQ multiplex PCR; in TCRdb, only in-frame clones are kept and a portion is missing. In the table there are about 1.9 million clones, around 95% of which are singletons. Input material: naive CD8+ T cells from PBMCs. The receptor set was obtained from a young man in good health. Some clones in this sample may be carry-over from other donors' samples.

The chain has TRBV9 and TRBJ1-1, with a tentative D call TRBD1 (5 bases). CDR1 and CDR2 (germline): SGDLS, YYNGEE. CDR3 length equals 16 residues. Trimming shortened V by 3 bases and J by 1 base, and 16 bases separated the two germline ends. Here the CDR3 DNA reads TGTGCCAGCAGCGCGAGTCGTGGGGGAGGGAACACTGAAGCTTTCTTT. Translation gives CASSASRGGGNTEAFF.

The chain is built from TRBV4-3 and TRBJ1-5, with D tentatively TRBD1 (5 bases). CDR3 length: 17 amino acids. Trimming removed 0 bases from V and 0 bases from J, with 12 bases in between. CDR1 is LGHNA, CDR2 YSLEER, per germline. CDR3 in DNA: TGCGCCAGCAGCCAAGATCACGACAGTACTAGCAATCAGCCCCAGCATTTT. It is translated as CASSQDHDSTSNQPQHF.

This sequence joins TRBV13 and TRBJ2-1; D unclear. Germline CDR1 is PRHDT and CDR2 is FYEKMQ (reference sequence). The CDR3 runs to 17 residues. V shed 0 bases and J shed 4 bases, with 16 bases lying between them. CDR3 sequence: CASSLGKGSNLYNEQFF. In nucleotides, the CDR3 is TGTGCCAGCAGCTTAGGCAAGGGATCGAATCTATACAATGAGCAGTTCTTC.

This sequence joins TRBV13 and TRBJ2-7; a weak D match, TRBD2 (7 bases). The V end lost 5 bases, the J end lost 4 bases, and 12 bases lay between the germline ends. The CDR3 has 13 residues. Germline V gene lookup returns CDR1 PRHDT and CDR2 FYEKMQ (reference sequence). CDR3 amino acids: CASSQKGGYEQYF. CDR3 nucleotides: TGTGCCAGCAGCCAAAAGGGGGGGTACGAGCAGTACTTC.

This clone has a single count. J is TRBJ2-7 and V is TRBV6-1; D remains unclear. CDR1 and CDR2 from the germline V gene are MNHNS and SASEGT. The CDR3 is 14 amino acids. V was shortened by 0 bases and J by 2 bases, with 8 bases between the two germline ends. The DNA for the CDR3 is TGTGCCAGCAGTGAAGCCCCGGCCCCCTACGAGCAGTACTTC. This translates into CASSEAPAPYEQYF.

The chain recombines TRBV5-1 with TRBJ2-1; 10 bases fit TRBD1. The germline V gene encodes CDR1 SGHRS and CDR2 YFSETQ. V trimming: 4 bases; J trimming: 12 bases; junction bases outside the gene matches: 16. This CDR3 comprises 16 residues. The CDR3 region has the DNA TGCGCCAGCAGCCTAAGGGGACCGGGACAGGGGACGGGGCAGTTCTTC. This encodes CASSLRGPGQGTGQFF.

The chain recombines TRBV5-6 with TRBJ2-1; TRBD2 matches at 8 bases. V gave up 4 bases and J gave up 6 bases; unmatched junction bases: 9. The CDR3 loop spans 15 amino acids. Germline V gene sequence: CDR1 SGHDT, CDR2 YYEEEE. CDR3 DNA: TGTGCCAGCAGCCTAACTAGCGGCCCGCCCAATGAGCAGTTCTTC. This sequence encodes CASSLTSGPPNEQFF.

The chain uses TRBV5-1 and TRBJ2-5; perhaps TRBD2 as D (6 bases). The length of the CDR3 is 14 residues. The V end lost 3 bases, the J end lost 2 bases, and 11 bases lay between the germline ends. CDR1 and CDR2 (germline): SGHRS, YFSETQ. CDR3 in amino acids: CASSSGDVQETQYF. The CDR3 DNA is TGCGCCAGCAGCTCGGGGGACGTTCAAGAGACCCAGTACTTC.

The CDR3 loop is CASTGNYNEQFF. The CDR3 DNA follows: TGTGCCAGCACGGGCAACTACAATGAGCAGTTCTTC. The chain is built from TRBV9 and TRBJ2-1; no firm D call. The length of the CDR3 is 12 residues. V was trimmed by 6 bases and J by 3 bases, leaving 7 bases between them. Germline CDR1 is SGDLS and CDR2 is YYNGEE.

The rearrangement joins TRBV7-2 to TRBJ2-7; D is unresolved. V dropped 5 bases and J dropped 4 bases, with 12 bases sitting between them. This CDR3 has 13 residues. The germline CDR1 and CDR2 sequences are SGHTA and FQGNSA. The CDR3 spells CASSQSPIYEQYF. CDR3 DNA: TGTGCCAGCAGCCAATCCCCAATTTACGAGCAGTACTTC.

The chain carries TRBV6-5 and TRBJ1-2; no clear D. The CDR3 extends over 13 amino acids. Per the germline V gene, CDR1 is MNHEY and CDR2 is SVGAGI. Deletions cut 6 bases from V and 7 bases from J, with 15 bases between. Here the CDR3 DNA reads TGTGCCAGCAGCTTAGACGCAACTATTGGCTACACCTTC. Its protein is CASSLDATIGYTF.

The chain links TRBV9 to TRBJ2-1; TRBD1 is a possible D gene (5 bases). Trimming took 0 bases from V and 1 from J, leaving 5 bases between them. Germline lookup yields CDR1 SGDLS and CDR2 YYNGEE. This CDR3 is 14 amino acids long. Here the CDR3 DNA reads TGTGCCAGCAGCGTAGACAGGTCCTACAATGAGCAGTTCTTC. Residues: CASSVDRSYNEQFF.

Worth noting for this clone: The junction and the germline gene differ at one end; a read error may be behind it. This chain links TRBV15 with TRBJ2-3; TRBD2 matches at 8 bases. Looked up from germline, CDR1 is LNHNV and CDR2 is YYDKDF (reference sequence). This CDR3 has 12 amino acids. The CDR3 sequence: CATSRDSRTSRF. DNA of the CDR3: TGTGCCACCAGCAGAGATTCAAGGACTAGCCGATTT.

The genes are TRBV7-9 and TRBJ2-1; 7 bases map to TRBD2. The CDR3 extends over 14 amino acids. CDR1 is SEHNR and CDR2 is FQNEAQ in the germline V gene (reference sequence). V dropped 4 bases and J dropped 9; count of bases not matched to a gene: 9. CDR3 region: CASSWSGTPFEQFF. The DNA of the CDR3 is TGTGCCAGCAGCTGGAGCGGGACCCCTTTTGAGCAGTTCTTC.